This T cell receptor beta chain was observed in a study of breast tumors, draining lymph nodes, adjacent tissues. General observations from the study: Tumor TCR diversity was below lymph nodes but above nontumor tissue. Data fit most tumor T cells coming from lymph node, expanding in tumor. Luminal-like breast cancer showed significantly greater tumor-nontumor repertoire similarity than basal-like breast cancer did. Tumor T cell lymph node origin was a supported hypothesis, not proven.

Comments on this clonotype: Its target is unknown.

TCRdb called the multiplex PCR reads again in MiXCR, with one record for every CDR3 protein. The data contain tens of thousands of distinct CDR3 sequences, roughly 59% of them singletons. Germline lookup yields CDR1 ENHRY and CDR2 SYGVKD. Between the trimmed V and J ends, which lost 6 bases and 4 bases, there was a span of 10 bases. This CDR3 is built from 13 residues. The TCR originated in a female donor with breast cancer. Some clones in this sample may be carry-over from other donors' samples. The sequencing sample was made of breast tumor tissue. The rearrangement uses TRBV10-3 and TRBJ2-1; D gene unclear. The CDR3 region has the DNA TGTGCCATCAGCTCCGATCAGTACAATGAGCAGTTCTTC. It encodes CAISSDQYNEQFF.